This T cell receptor beta chain stems from a study of shared clonotypes between healthy human individuals (TCRdb year 2020). A note on the overall study: The cohort included a few men and a couple of women between 18 and 49 years of age. Per donor, three plates each were used for CD4 naive and CD4 memory, two for CD8 naive, and one for CD8 memory. To estimate repertoire size and how much clonotypes are shared between individuals, the study performed deep sequencing of blood TCR repertoires from about five healthy adults. To increase sequencing depth and limit assay-specific biases, TCR repertoire library preparation and sequencing were carried out by different laboratories using diverse techniques. Per donor, leukapheresis produced somewhere between about 0.94 and 9 billion PBMCs.

From the germline V gene, CDR1 is ENHRY and CDR2 is SYGVKD. The CDR3 covers 12 residues, taking in both the cysteine and the phenylalanine. Kept here is only the CDR3 DNA, which spans 36 bases and is read in frame from base 1. V sheds 2 bases and J sheds 8 bases, leaving 9 bases between their ends. The donors were healthy, HIV-negative adults who had no recently reported acute infections or vaccinations. Every donor was a Caucasian adult living in Nashville, Tennessee, USA. CD4+ T cells were enriched by magnetic negative selection, after which naive cells were positively selected on CD45RA and the negative fraction was taken as the memory subset. Blood was collected by leukapheresis, and PBMCs were isolated by Ficoll-Histopaque density gradient centrifugation and then cryopreserved in liquid nitrogen vapor phase. Analytical flow cytometry was used to check the purity and quantity of every magnetically sorted T cell population. Each sorted fraction had its genomic DNA isolated and then quantified by UV absorbance on a Nanodrop 2000c.

Points the paper makes about the study in general: Only blood was sampled, and tissue TCR repertoires likely differ from those in blood. Across a handful of donors, approximately 4.9% of naive CD4, roughly 3.4% of naive CD8, 2% to 2.5% of memory CD4, and around 0.4% of memory CD8 clonotypes were shared. Pairwise subsampling indicated that sequencing depth was expected to affect the degree of clonotype sharing among donors. Because the study included a small number of donors, the genetic and exposure-history diversity represented was limited. Incomplete sequencing was indicated by rarefaction of sorted-subset datasets, despite the large sequencing depth. Compared with non-shared clonotypes, the clonotypes found in all four sorted-subset donors had higher generation probabilities. Estimated clonotype richness was generally larger for naive than for memory subsets.

The count of this clone is one. This clone's antigen is unknown. No much larger clonotype is one base removed from it; base qualities were not supplied. TCR CDR3 regions were amplified from genomic DNA by multiplex PCR using the deep immunoSEQ assay. Extracted genomic DNA from each cell subset was distributed evenly across all wells of several immunoSEQ 96-well plates, and each plate was treated as a replicate. For sorted subsets, each replicate PCR was loaded with roughly 0.2 ug genomic DNA, equivalent to 25,000 to 30,000 T cell genomes. Purified libraries were measured with a Qubit 3.0 fluorometer, size-checked on a Bioanalyzer 2100, and measured again with the KAPA Library Quantification kit. Each immunoSEQ 96-well plate was sequenced on its own single-read 150-cycle Illumina NextSeq 550 flow cell. The original pipeline was this. The immunoSEQ output contained only junctional sequences without quality scores, so filtering could not match that applied to full-length reads. To assign V/J genes and CDR3, sequences were annotated against IMGT germline references using PyIR, a Python wrapper for IgBLAST v1.9. Reads were filtered out if the reads had weak V/J assignments (E-value above 1e-6), no CDR3, stop codons, out-of-frame junctions, or ambiguous translated residues. V3J clonotypes were defined as sequences sharing the same inferred V gene, J gene, and CDR3 amino acid sequence. The percentage overlap between two repertoires was calculated by dividing the number of shared unique clonotypes by the size of the smaller repertoire. Three approaches were used to assess repertoire richness: RTK rarefaction, the Chao1 estimator, and Recon v2.1 estimates of unobserved clonotypes. For all TCRbeta clonotypes obtained by the gDNA method from a handful of donors, generation probabilities were computed with OLGA. What TCRdb holds here is the immuneACCESS table cut down to in-frame rearrangements. Part of the clones is not present; checked against another copy, under half of the missing clones reflect an unresolved V gene, and the others are unexplained. From that table come the V and J calls and clone size; the DNA was used to work out D and trimming. The sample includes approximately 980,000 clones, with about 80% observed a single time. The top ten hold 1.5% of the sample.

Sequencing used memory CD4+ T cells sorted from blood. The cell subset or site label, as the study defines it: CD45RA-negative fraction. The receptor's source is a man aged 18-30 years in good health. The rearranged chain carries TRBV10-3 and TRBJ1-2; the D gene remains uncertain. The CDR3 region reads CAISEQAFGYTF. The nucleotide sequence is TGTGCCATCAGTGAGCAGGCATTCGGCTACACCTTC.